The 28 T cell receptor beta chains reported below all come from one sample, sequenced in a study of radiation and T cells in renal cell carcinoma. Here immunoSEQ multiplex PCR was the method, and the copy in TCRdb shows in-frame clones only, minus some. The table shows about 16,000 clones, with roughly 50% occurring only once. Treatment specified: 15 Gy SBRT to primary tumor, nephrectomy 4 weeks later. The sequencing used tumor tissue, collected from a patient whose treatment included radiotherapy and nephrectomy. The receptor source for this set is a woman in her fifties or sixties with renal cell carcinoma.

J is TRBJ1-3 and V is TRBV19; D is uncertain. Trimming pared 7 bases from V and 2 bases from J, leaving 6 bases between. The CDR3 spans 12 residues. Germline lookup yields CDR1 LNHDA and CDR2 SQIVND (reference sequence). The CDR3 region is CASNGAGNTIYF. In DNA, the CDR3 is TGTGCCAGTAATGGGGCTGGAAACACCATATATTTT.

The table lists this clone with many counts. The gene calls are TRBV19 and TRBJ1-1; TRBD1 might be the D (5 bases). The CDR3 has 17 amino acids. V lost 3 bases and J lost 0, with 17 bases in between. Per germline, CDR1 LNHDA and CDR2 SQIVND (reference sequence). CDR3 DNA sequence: TGTGCCAGTAGTATCTTATGGGGGGGACGGATGAACACTGAAGCTTTCTTT. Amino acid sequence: CASSILWGGRMNTEAFF.

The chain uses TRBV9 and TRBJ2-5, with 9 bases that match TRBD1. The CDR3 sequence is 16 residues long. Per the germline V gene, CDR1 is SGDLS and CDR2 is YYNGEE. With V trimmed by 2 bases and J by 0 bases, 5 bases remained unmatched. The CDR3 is CASSVSGQGYQETQYF. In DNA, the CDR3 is TGTGCCAGCAGCGTCTCGGGACAGGGTTACCAAGAGACCCAGTACTTC. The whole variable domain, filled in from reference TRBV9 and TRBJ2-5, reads DSGVTQTPKHLITATGQRVTLRCSPRSGDLSVYWYQQSLDQGLQFLIQYYNGEERAKGNILERFSAQQFPDLHSELNLSSLELGDSALYFCASSVSGQGYQETQYFGPGTRLLVL.

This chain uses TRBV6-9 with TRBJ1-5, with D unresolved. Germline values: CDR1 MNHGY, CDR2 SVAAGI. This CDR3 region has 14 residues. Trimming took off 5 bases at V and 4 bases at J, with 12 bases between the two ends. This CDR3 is CASSHTRGNQPQHF. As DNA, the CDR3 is TGTGCCAGCAGTCACACACGAGGGAATCAGCCCCAGCATTTT.

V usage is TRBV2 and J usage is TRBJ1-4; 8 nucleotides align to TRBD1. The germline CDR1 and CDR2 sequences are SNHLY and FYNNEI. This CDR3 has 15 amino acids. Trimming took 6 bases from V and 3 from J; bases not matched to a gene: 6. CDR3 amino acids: CASSLQGAPNEKLFF. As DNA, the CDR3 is TGTGCCAGCAGCCTTCAGGGGGCGCCTAATGAAAAACTGTTTTTT.

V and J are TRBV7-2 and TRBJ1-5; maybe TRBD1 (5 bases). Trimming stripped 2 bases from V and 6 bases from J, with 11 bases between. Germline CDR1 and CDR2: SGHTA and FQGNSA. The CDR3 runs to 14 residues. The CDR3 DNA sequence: TGTGCCAGCAGCTTATACGGGGACCCTCAGCCCCAGCATTTT. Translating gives CASSLYGDPQPQHF.

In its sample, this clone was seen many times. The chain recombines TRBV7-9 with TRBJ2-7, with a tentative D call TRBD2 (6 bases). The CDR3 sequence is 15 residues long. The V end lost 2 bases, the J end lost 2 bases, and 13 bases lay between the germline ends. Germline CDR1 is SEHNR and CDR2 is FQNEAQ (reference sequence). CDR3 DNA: TGTGCCAGCAGCTTATATGATAGCGGTACCTACGAGCAGTACTTC. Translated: CASSLYDSGTYEQYF.

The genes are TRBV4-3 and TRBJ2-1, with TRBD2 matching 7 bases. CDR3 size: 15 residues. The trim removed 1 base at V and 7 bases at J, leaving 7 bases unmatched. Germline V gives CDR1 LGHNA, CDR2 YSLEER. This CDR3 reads CASSQAGGRGNEQFF. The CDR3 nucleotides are TGCGCCAGCAGCCAAGCTGGCGGGAGAGGAAATGAGCAGTTCTTC.

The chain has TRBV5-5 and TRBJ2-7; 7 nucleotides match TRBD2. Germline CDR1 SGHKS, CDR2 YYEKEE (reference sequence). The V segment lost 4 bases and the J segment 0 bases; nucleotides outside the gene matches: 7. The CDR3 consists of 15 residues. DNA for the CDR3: TGTGCCAGCAGCGTAGTCCCGGGGGGCTCCTACGAGCAGTACTTC. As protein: CASSVVPGGSYEQYF.

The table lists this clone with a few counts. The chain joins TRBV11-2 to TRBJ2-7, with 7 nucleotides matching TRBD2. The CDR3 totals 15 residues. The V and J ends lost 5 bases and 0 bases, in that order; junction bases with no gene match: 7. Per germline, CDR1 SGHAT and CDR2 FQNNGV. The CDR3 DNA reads TGTGCCAGCAGCGTAGTCCCGGGGGGCTCCTACGAGCAGTACTTC. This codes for CASSVVPGGSYEQYF.

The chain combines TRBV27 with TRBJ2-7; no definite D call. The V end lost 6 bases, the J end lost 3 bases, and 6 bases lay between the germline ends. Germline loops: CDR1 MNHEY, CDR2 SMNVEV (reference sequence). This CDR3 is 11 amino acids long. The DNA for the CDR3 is TGTGCCAGCAGGGTGGGCTACGAGCAGTACTTC. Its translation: CASRVGYEQYF.

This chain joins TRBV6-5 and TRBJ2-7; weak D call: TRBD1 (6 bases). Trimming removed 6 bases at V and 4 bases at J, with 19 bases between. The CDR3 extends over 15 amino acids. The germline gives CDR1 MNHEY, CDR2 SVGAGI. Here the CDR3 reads CASSPVGAEKYEQYF. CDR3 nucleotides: TGTGCCAGCAGCCCCGTGGGGGCCGAAAAGTACGAGCAGTACTTC.

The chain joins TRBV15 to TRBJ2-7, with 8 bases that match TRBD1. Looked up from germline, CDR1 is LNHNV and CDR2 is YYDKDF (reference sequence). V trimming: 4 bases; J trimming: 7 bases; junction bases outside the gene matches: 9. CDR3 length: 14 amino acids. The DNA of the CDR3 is TGTGCCACCAGCATGGACAGGGCCTTGTCTGAGCAGTACTTC. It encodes CATSMDRALSEQYF. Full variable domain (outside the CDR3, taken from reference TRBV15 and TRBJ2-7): DAMVIQNPRYQVTQFGKPVTLSCSQTLNHNVMYWYQQKSSQAPKLLFHYYDKDFNNEADTPDNFQSRRPNTSFCFLDIRSPGLGDTAMYLCATSMDRALSEQYFGPGTRLTVT.

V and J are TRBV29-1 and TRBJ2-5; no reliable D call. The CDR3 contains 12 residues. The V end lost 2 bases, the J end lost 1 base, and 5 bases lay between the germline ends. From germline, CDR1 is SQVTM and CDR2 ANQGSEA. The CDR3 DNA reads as TGCAGCGTTGAATGGGGCCAAGAGACCCAGTACTTC. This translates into CSVEWGQETQYF.

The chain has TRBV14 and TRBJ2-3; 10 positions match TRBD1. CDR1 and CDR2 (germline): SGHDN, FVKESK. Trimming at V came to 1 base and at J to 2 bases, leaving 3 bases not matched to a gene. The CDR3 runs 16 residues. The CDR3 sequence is CASSQGTGGVTDTQYF. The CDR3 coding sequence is TGTGCCAGCAGCCAAGGGACAGGGGGAGTCACAGATACGCAGTATTTT.

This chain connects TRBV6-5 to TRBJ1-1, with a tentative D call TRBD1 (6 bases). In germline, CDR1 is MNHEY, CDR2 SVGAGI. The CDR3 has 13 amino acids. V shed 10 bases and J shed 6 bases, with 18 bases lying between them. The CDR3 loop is CATSWGARSEAFF. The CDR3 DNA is TGTGCCACCTCCTGGGGGGCGAGGTCTGAAGCTTTCTTT.

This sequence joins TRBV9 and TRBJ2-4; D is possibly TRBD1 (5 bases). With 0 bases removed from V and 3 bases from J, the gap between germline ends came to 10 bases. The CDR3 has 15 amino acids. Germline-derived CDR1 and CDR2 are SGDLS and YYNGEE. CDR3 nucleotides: TGTGCCAGCAGCGTAGCTACAGGTCGCAAAAACATTCAGTACTTC. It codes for CASSVATGRKNIQYF.

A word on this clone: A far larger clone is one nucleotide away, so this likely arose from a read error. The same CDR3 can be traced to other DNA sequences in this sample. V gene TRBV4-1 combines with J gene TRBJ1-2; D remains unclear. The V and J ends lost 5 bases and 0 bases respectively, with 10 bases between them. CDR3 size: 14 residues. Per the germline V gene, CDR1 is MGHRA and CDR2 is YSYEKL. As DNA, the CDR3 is TGCGCCAGCAGCGCCCCCCGGGCTAACTATGGCTACACCTTC. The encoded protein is CASSAPRANYGYTF.

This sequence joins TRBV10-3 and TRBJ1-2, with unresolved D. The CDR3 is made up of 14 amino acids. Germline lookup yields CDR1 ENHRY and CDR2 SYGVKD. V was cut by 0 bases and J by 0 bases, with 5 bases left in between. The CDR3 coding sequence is TGTGCCATCAGTGAGTCCAGCCCTAACTATGGCTACACCTTC. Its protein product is CAISESSPNYGYTF.

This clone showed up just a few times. CDR3 DNA sequence: TGTGCCAGCAGCGTAGTATCAGCTTTGGGGGAGCTGTTTTTT. It codes for CASSVVSALGELFF. The gene calls are TRBV9 and TRBJ2-2; no clear D gene. The germline V gene has CDR1 SGDLS and CDR2 YYNGEE. Deletions cut 0 bases from V and 8 bases from J, with 11 bases between. This CDR3 spans 14 amino acids.

The CDR3: CASSLGRLGGYTF. CDR3 in DNA: TGTGCCAGCAGTTTAGGTAGGCTTGGAGGCTACACCTTC. The chain recombines TRBV27 with TRBJ1-2, with no clear D. Trimming shortened V by 2 bases and J by 8 bases, and 12 bases separated the two germline ends. The CDR3 covers 13 residues. Per the germline V gene, CDR1 is MNHEY and CDR2 is SMNVEV (reference sequence).

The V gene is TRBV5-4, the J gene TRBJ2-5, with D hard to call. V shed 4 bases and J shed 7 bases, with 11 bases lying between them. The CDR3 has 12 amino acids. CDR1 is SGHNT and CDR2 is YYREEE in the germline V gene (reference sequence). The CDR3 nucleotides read TGTGCCAGCAGCGCTGCTGAAGGGACCCAGTACTTC. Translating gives CASSAAEGTQYF.

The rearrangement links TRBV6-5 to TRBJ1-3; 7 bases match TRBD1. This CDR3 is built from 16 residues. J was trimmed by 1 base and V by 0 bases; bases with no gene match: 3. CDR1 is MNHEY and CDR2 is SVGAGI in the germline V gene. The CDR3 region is CASSYSTGQSGNTIYF. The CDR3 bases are TGTGCCAGCAGTTACTCGACAGGGCAATCTGGAAACACCATATATTTT.

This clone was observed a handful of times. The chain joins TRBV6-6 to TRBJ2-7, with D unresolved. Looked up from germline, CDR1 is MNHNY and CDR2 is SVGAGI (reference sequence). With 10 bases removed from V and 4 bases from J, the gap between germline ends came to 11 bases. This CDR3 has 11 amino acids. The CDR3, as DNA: TGTGCCACCGCAGGAGAATACGAGCAGTACTTC. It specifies CATAGEYEQYF.

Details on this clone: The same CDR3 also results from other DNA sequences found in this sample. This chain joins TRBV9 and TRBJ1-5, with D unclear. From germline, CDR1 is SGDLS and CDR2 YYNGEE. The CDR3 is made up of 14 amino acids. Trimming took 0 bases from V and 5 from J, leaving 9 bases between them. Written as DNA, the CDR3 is TGTGCCAGCAGCGTAGGCTTGGAGGATCAGCCCCAGCATTTT. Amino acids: CASSVGLEDQPQHF.

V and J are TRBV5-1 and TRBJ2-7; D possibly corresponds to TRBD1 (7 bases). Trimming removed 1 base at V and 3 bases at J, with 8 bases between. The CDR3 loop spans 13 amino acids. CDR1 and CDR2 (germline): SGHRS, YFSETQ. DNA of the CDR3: TGCGCCAGCAGCTTGCAGGGGGGCTACGAGCAGTACTTC. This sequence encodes CASSLQGGYEQYF. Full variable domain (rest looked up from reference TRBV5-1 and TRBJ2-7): KAGVTQTPRYLIKTRGQQVTLSCSPISGHRSVSWYQQTPGQGLQFLFEYFSETQRNKGNFPGRFSGRQFSNSRSEMNVSTLELGDSALYLCASSLQGGYEQYFGPGTRLTVT.

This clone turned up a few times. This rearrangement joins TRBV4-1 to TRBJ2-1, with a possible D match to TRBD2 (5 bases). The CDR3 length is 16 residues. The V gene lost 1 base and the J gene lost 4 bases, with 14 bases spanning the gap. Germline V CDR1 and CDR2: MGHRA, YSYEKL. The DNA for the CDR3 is TGCGCCAGCAGCCAAGGAGGGTTTAGGCCGTACAATGAGCAGTTCTTC. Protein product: CASSQGGFRPYNEQFF.

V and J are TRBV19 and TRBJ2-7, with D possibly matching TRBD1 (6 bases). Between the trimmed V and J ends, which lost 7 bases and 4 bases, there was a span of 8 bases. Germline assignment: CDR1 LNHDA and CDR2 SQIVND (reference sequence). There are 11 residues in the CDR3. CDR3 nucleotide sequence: TGTGCCAGTATGGGGGCTTACGAGCAGTACTTC. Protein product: CASMGAYEQYF. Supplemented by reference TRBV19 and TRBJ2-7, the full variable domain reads DGGITQSPKYLFRKEGQNVTLSCEQNLNHDAMYWYRQDPGQGLRLIYYSQIVNDFQKGDIAEGYSVSREKKESFPLTVTSAQKNPTAFYLCASMGAYEQYFGPGTRLTVT.